The 23 T cell receptor beta chains reported below all come from one sample, sequenced in a study. One entry per CDR3 protein, called by TCRdb with MiXCR from the 5' RACE reads. Among more than 40,000 distinct CDR3 sequences listed, over 25% were seen once. Source material: memory CD4+ T cells sorted from a lymph node. Subset indicated: memory CD4+ T cells, CD4+CD45RO+CD25-. These TCRs come from a female donor with breast cancer.

This clonotype was detected a few times. The chain combines TRBV12-3 or TRBV12-4 with TRBJ2-5; D not certain. The V and J ends lost 5 bases and 1 base respectively, with 8 bases between them. The length of the CDR3 is 13 residues. The chain's CDR3 is CASSRVIQETQYF. CDR3 bases: TGTGCCAGCAGTAGGGTAATCCAAGAGACCCAGTACTTC.

The chain combines TRBV13 with TRBJ1-5, with D unresolved. V was shortened by 2 bases and J by 5 bases, with 16 bases between the two germline ends. The V gene's germline CDR1 is PRHDT and CDR2 FYEKMQ (reference sequence). This CDR3 spans 16 amino acids. The CDR3 reads CASSLSKGFGDQPQHF. The DNA for the CDR3 is TGTGCCAGCAGCTTATCAAAAGGTTTTGGAGATCAGCCCCAGCATTTT.

This clonotype was observed a few times. The rearrangement uses TRBV4-2 and TRBJ2-5; D gene ambiguous. Germline values: CDR1 LGHNA, CDR2 YNFKEQ. V was pared by 0 bases and J by 3 bases, with 8 bases between. This CDR3 comprises 14 residues. As DNA, the CDR3 is TGTGCCAGCAGCCAAGATGGCTATAAAGAGACCCAGTACTTC. Its protein is CASSQDGYKETQYF.

The chain employs TRBV9 and TRBJ2-5, with 13 bases lining up with TRBD2. Germline assignment: CDR1 SGDLS and CDR2 YYNGEE. V dropped 4 bases and J dropped 4; count of bases not matched to a gene: 7. There are 16 residues in the CDR3. CDR3: CASSRPRTSGGETQYF. The CDR3 nucleotides read TGTGCCAGCAGCAGACCTCGGACTAGCGGGGGAGAGACCCAGTACTTC.

In its sample, this clonotype was seen many times. The chain combines TRBV3-1 with TRBJ2-3; the D gene could be TRBD1 or TRBD2 (5 bases each). This CDR3 comprises 15 residues. The germline V gene has CDR1 LGHDT and CDR2 YNNKEL (reference sequence). V lost 2 bases and J 3 bases, leaving 12 bases between the germline ends. In nucleotides, the CDR3 is TGTGCCAGCAGCCAACTTCGGGACCGAACAGATACGCAGTATTTT. Amino acids: CASSQLRDRTDTQYF.

Only a few counts were recorded for this clonotype. V and J are TRBV28 and TRBJ2-7, with D possibly TRBD1 on 6 matching bases. Trimming removed 3 bases at V and 3 bases at J, with 6 bases between. The CDR3 runs 12 residues. Germline-derived CDR1 and CDR2 are MDHEN and SYDVKM. CDR3 in DNA: TGTGCCAGCAGTTTGGGACACTACGAGCAGTACTTC. Its protein is CASSLGHYEQYF.

This clonotype has just a few counts. The chain is built from TRBV12-3 or TRBV12-4 and TRBJ1-5, with D possibly TRBD1 on 5 matching bases. The CDR3 consists of 17 residues. V lost 7 bases, J lost 9 bases, and 28 bases lay in between. For the CDR3, the DNA is TGTGCCAGCACCAGAAAAGGAGGGACGGACGGGTCGAGGCCCCAGCATTTT. As protein: CASTRKGGTDGSRPQHF.

The chain couples TRBV12-3 or TRBV12-4 to TRBJ2-1, with 8 bases matching TRBD2. V lost 3 bases, J lost 4 bases, and 5 bases stayed unmatched. The CDR3 extends over 15 amino acids. In DNA form, the CDR3 reads TGTGCCAGCAGTTTCGTCACGGGAGGGTACAATGAGCAGTTCTTC. This encodes CASSFVTGGYNEQFF.

A word on this clonotype: An end of the junction differs from the germline gene, which may be a read error. The V and J genes are TRBV5-1 and TRBJ2-7; 7 positions match TRBD1. From germline, CDR1 is SGHRS and CDR2 YFSETQ. The CDR3 is 14 residues long. The chain's CDR3 is CTSSSRDRPYEQYF. For the CDR3, the DNA is TGCACCAGCAGCTCCCGGGACAGACCCTACGAGCAGTACTTC.

The chain is built from TRBV9 and TRBJ2-3, with D possibly TRBD1 on 6 matching bases. CDR1 and CDR2 (germline): SGDLS, YYNGEE. The CDR3 loop spans 15 amino acids. V lost 0 bases to trimming and J lost 10 bases, with 18 bases between them. CDR3 residues: CASSVDPDSYRSQYF. The CDR3 DNA follows: TGTGCCAGCAGCGTAGATCCGGACAGTTATCGGTCGCAGTATTTT.

This clonotype has a count of ten or more. The chain links TRBV6-6 to TRBJ1-5; D unresolved. V was pared by 4 bases and J by 2 bases, with 6 bases between. This CDR3 is 13 amino acids long. Per germline, CDR1 MNHNY and CDR2 SVGAGI (reference sequence). In DNA form, the CDR3 reads TGTGCCAGCAGTTCCGGACGCAATCAGCCCCAGCATTTT. Its translation: CASSSGRNQPQHF.

This clonotype occurred once. This sequence may be a read error, since a much larger clone differs from it by one base. V and J are TRBV20-1 and TRBJ2-7; TRBD2 aligns across 13 bases. This CDR3 has 17 amino acids. Per germline, CDR1 DFQATT and CDR2 SNEGSKA (reference sequence). The chain's CDR3 is CSARDLRLAGGSYERYF. DNA for the CDR3: TGCAGTGCTAGAGACCTACGACTAGCGGGAGGTTCCTACGAGCGGTACTTC.

There are a few counts of this clonotype. V and J are TRBV6-5 and TRBJ2-6, with TRBD1 as a possible D gene (5 bases). Trimming stripped 8 bases from V and 4 bases from J, with 18 bases between. The CDR3 loop spans 16 amino acids. Germline V lookup: CDR1 MNHEY, CDR2 SVGAGI. The CDR3 DNA reads TGTGCCAGCCCACCAACAGGCGCCCAAGGGGCCAACGTCCTGACTTTC. Its translation: CASPPTGAQGANVLTF.

The chain employs TRBV7-3 and TRBJ2-7; no reliable D call. V lost 2 bases and J 1 base, leaving 15 bases between the germline ends. This CDR3 is built from 16 residues. Per the germline V gene, CDR1 is SGHTA and CDR2 is FQGTGA. This CDR3 is CASSLAFGAVSYEQYF. DNA for the CDR3: TGTGCCAGCAGCTTAGCGTTCGGCGCGGTTTCCTACGAGCAGTACTTC.

This clonotype was recorded a few times. V and J are TRBV9 and TRBJ1-2, with TRBD1 matching over 10 bases. The CDR3 has 15 amino acids. J was trimmed by 5 bases and V by 3 bases; bases with no gene match: 7. Germline V gives CDR1 SGDLS, CDR2 YYNGEE. CDR3 amino acids: CASSGFGTGVYGYTF. For the CDR3, the DNA is TGTGCCAGCAGCGGCTTCGGGACAGGGGTTTATGGCTACACCTTC.

This clonotype occurred many times. The rearrangement uses TRBV10-3 and TRBJ1-1; D is unclear. This CDR3 has 13 residues. Germline CDR1 and CDR2: ENHRY and SYGVKD. Trimming removed 3 bases at V and 0 bases at J, with 5 bases between. This CDR3 is CAISDRMNTEAFF. CDR3 nucleotides: TGTGCCATCAGTGACAGGATGAACACTGAAGCTTTCTTT.

The V gene is TRBV10-1, the J gene TRBJ2-3; no reliable D call. The CDR3 spans 13 residues. The ends were cut back, 6 bases at V and 2 bases at J, with 9 bases in the middle. Germline V gene sequence: CDR1 WNHNN, CDR2 SYGVQD (reference sequence). Written as DNA, the CDR3 is TGCGCCAGCAGGTACAGCCTCACAGATACGCAGTATTTT. This sequence encodes CASRYSLTDTQYF.

This clonotype was counted a few times. The rearrangement links TRBV12-3 or TRBV12-4 to TRBJ1-6; 9 bases are shared with TRBD1. The CDR3 contains 14 residues. V lost 7 bases, J lost 7 bases, and 5 bases stayed unmatched. The CDR3 sequence is CASKGQGLNSPLHF. Written as DNA, the CDR3 is TGTGCCAGCAAAGGACAGGGGCTAAATTCACCCCTCCACTTT.

The table lists this clonotype with a few counts. V and J are TRBV12-3 or TRBV12-4 and TRBJ2-3; D gene uncertain. CDR3 length: 13 amino acids. Between the trimmed V and J ends, which lost 5 bases and 0 bases, there was a span of 6 bases. The CDR3 reads CASSALSTDTQYF. The CDR3, as DNA: TGTGCCAGCAGTGCCCTTAGCACAGATACGCAGTATTTT.

This clonotype was seen only a few times. The gene calls are TRBV7-2 and TRBJ2-2, with 8 bases aligning to TRBD2. CDR3 size: 15 residues. From germline, CDR1 is SGHTA and CDR2 FQGNSA. The V gene end was trimmed by 3 bases and the J gene end by 4 bases; junction bases not matched to a gene: 4. The CDR3 here is CASSFGGRSTGELFF. For the CDR3, the DNA is TGTGCCAGCAGCTTCGGCGGGAGGTCCACCGGGGAGCTGTTTTTT.

This clonotype has a handful of counts. The gene calls are TRBV4-1 and TRBJ2-2; TRBD2 aligns across 7 bases. The germline gives CDR1 MGHRA, CDR2 YSYEKL. This CDR3 is 15 amino acids long. V lost 3 bases to trimming and J lost 7 bases; unmatched junction nucleotides: 8. CDR3 in amino acids: CASSHWGGSGGELFF. The CDR3 DNA reads TGCGCCAGCAGCCACTGGGGGGGAAGCGGCGGGGAGCTGTTTTTT.

About this clonotype: One end of the junction is discordant with germline, which a read error may explain. The chain combines TRBV6-5 with TRBJ1-1, with unresolved D. Per germline, CDR1 MNHEY and CDR2 SVGAGI. The CDR3 loop spans 16 amino acids. In nucleotides, the CDR3 is TGTGCCAGCAGTTTAAAGAGGCCCTTTGCGGGCACTGAGGCTTTCTTT. Its protein is CASSLKRPFAGTEAFF.

The count of this clonotype is one. The V gene is TRBV12-3 or TRBV12-4, the J gene TRBJ2-2; D remains ambiguous. Trimming shortened V by 2 bases and J by 7 bases, and 8 bases separated the two germline ends. The CDR3 loop spans 13 amino acids. CDR3 DNA: TGTGCCAGCAGTTTATTGTTTGGCGGGGAGCTGTTTTTT. Its translation is CASSLLFGGELFF.